This T cell receptor (beta chain) was profiled in a study of blood T cell repertoires in COVID-19 (dated by TCRdb to 2018 to 2020). Study-level background: Samples covering the acute and convalescent phases of COVID-19 were provided by collaborators in the United States, Italy and Spain. The material from the prospective study consisted of cDNA or gDNA derived from T cells, B-cell-depleted T cells, or PBMCs. The dataset comprised deeply sampled blood TCRbeta repertoires from subjects exposed to, actively infected with, or recovered from COVID-19. The repertoires were released in a freely available public database intended as a resource for research on the immune response to SARS-CoV-2. Samples were obtained from the ongoing ImmuneRACE study (first 160 participants) and from over 1,000 subjects provided by 6 global collaborators. Sample metadata almost always included a de-identified subject ID, COVID-19 status, age in years and sex. HLA class I and class II types, where available, came from metadata supplied by the sample provider rather than from assay-based typing. Study-wide findings and limitations: The amount of clinical and demographic metadata varied by source and participant and was provided uncurated.

The CDR3 holds 14 amino acids from the cysteine to the phenylalanine. Just CDR3 DNA is preserved here, 42 bases in frame from base 1. The germline V gene yields KGHSH for CDR1 and LQKENI for CDR2. V has 2 bases trimmed and J has 7 bases trimmed; junction bases matching no gene number 3. The immunoSEQ Assay, a bias-controlled multiplex PCR, was used to amplify TCRbeta CDR3 regions from genomic DNA. In the authors' own workflow: Within the assay, amplification of reference gene primers was used to estimate how many nucleated cells each sample contained. To quantify the absolute abundance of each unique TCRbeta CDR3 rearrangement, sequence reads were collapsed and filtered. Productive Simpson clonality was computed per sample as the square root of Simpson's diversity index over productive rearrangements. The clones in this table, taken by TCRdb from immuneACCESS, are in-frame only. Not every clone is retained; where verified, under half of the shortfall comes from an unresolved V gene, and the cause of the rest is unknown. V, J and clone size are taken as reported in that table, and D and trimming were inferred from the DNA itself. For this sample the table gives fewer than 250,000 clones, of which under 80% were detected only once. The ten largest clones represent roughly an eighth of the sample.

On this clone itself: What this receptor recognizes is not known. No quality values exist for individual bases; no much larger clone is one base distant.

Collaborating institutions collected whole blood in K2EDTA tubes following their own protocols. For TCRbeta analysis, collaborators shipped samples as frozen whole blood, isolated PBMCs, or DNA extracted from either of those sample types. Input material: peripheral blood. The chain is encoded by TRBV18 joined to TRBJ2-3; a stretch of 10 junction bases matches TRBD2. The TCR originated in a woman aged 45-65 years with acute or convalescent COVID-19. The DNA sequence follows: TGTGCCAGCTCACCAGCTAGCGGGGGAAATACGCAGTATTTT. This is translated as CASSPASGGNTQYF.